This T cell receptor beta chain was identified in a study of OX40 agonist ivuxolimab in advanced cancers. Study summary: Partial responses were achieved by three patients, one with hepatocellular carcinoma and two with cutaneous melanoma.

On this clone: Its antigen remains unidentified.

This CDR3 region has 13 residues. V was clipped by 2 bases and J by 1 base, with 5 bases between them. Looked up from germline, CDR1 is LNHDA and CDR2 is SQIVND (reference sequence). Broader study findings: By week 6 at 0.1 to 3.0 mg/kg, blood CD4+ and CD8+ T cells had expanded clonally.

This table comes from immunoSEQ multiplex PCR, and its TCRdb copy is limited to in-frame clones, with some not included. The table lists 75,000 to 95,000 clones, around 90% of them singletons. The rearrangement uses TRBV19 and TRBJ2-5; D is unclear. The clonotype comes from an adult with an advanced solid tumor such as melanoma, head and neck, liver or kidney cancer. Sequenced material: CD4+ or CD8+ T cells sorted from blood, taken in a trial of the OX40 agonist ivuxolimab. In nucleotides, the CDR3 is TGTGCCAGTAGTATACAGATCCAAGAGACCCAGTACTTC. The encoded protein is CASSIQIQETQYF.